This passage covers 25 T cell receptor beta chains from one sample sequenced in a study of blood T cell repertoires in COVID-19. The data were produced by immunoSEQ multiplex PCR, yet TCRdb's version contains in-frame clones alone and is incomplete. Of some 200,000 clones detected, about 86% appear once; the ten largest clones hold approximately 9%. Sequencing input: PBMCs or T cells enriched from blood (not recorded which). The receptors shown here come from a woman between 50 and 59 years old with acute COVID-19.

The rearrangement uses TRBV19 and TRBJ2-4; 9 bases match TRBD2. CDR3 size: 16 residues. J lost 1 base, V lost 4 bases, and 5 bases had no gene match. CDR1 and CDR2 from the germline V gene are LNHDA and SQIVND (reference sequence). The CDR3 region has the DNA TGTGCCAGTAGTACGACGAGCGGGAGGGCCAAAAACATTCAGTACTTC. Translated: CASSTTSGRAKNIQYF. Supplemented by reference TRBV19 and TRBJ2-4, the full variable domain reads DGGITQSPKYLFRKEGQNVTLSCEQNLNHDAMYWYRQDPGQGLRLIYYSQIVNDFQKGDIAEGYSVSREKKESFPLTVTSAQKNPTAFYLCASSTTSGRAKNIQYFGAGTRLSVL.

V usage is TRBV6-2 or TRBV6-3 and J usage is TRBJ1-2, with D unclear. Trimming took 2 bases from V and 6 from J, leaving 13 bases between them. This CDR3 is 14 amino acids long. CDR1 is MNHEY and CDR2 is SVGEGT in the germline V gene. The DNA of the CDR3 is TGTGCCAGCAGTTACGAGGGCCTACCCAATGGCTACACCTTC. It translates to CASSYEGLPNGYTF.

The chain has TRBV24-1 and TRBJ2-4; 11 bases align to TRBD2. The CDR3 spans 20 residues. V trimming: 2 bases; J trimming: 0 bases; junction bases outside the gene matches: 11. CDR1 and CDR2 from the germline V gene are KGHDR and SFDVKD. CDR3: CATSDSPGTSGGIAKNIQYF. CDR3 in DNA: TGTGCCACCAGTGATTCCCCCGGGACTAGCGGAGGAATAGCCAAAAACATTCAGTACTTC.

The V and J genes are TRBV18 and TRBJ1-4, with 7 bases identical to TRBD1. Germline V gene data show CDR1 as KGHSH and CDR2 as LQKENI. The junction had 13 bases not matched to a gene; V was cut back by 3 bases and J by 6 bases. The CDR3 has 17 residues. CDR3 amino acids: CASSPRETRGRDEKLFF. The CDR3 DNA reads TGTGCCAGCTCACCTCGGGAGACAAGGGGGCGCGATGAAAAACTGTTTTTT.

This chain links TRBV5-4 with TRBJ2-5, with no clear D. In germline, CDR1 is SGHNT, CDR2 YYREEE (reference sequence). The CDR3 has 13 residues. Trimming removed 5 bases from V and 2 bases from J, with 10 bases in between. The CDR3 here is CASRVVSQETQYF. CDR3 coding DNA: TGTGCCAGCAGGGTTGTGAGTCAAGAGACCCAGTACTTC.

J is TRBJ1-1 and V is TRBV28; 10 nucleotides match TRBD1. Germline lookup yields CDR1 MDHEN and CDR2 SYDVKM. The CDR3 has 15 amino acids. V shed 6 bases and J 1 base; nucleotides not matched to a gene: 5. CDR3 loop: CASRTGGAGNTEAFF. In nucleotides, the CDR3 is TGTGCCAGCAGGACAGGGGGCGCAGGGAACACTGAAGCTTTCTTT.

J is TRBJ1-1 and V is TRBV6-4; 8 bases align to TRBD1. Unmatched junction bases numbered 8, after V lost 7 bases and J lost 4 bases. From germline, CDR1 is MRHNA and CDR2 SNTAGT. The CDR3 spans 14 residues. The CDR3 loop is CASKAGTGGTEAFF. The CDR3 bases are TGTGCCAGCAAGGCCGGGACAGGAGGCACTGAAGCTTTCTTT.

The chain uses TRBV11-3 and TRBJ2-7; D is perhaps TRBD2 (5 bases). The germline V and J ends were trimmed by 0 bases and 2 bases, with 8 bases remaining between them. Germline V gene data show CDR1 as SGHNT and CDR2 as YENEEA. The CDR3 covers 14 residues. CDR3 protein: CASSLEADTYEQYF. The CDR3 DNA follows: TGTGCCAGCAGCTTAGAAGCGGATACCTACGAGCAGTACTTC.

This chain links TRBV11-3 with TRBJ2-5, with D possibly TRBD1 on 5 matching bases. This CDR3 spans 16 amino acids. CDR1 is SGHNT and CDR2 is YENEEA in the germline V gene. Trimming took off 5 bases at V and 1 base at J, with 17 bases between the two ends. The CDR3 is CASSPILEGAQETQYF. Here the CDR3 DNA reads TGTGCCAGCAGCCCCATCTTAGAAGGGGCCCAAGAGACCCAGTACTTC.

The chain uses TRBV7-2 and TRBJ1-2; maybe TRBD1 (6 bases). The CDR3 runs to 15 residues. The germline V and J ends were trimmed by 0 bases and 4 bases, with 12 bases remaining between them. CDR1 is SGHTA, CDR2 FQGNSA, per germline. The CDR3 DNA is TGTGCCAGCAGCTTAGCGCTTGGGGACACCTATGGCTACACCTTC. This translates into CASSLALGDTYGYTF.

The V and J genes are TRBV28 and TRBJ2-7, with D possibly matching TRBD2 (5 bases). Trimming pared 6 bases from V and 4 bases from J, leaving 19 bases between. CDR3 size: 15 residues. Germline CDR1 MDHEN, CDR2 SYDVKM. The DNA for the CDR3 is TGTGCCAGCAGCCGGGGTGAAGGATCGGGATACGAGCAGTACTTC. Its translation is CASSRGEGSGYEQYF.

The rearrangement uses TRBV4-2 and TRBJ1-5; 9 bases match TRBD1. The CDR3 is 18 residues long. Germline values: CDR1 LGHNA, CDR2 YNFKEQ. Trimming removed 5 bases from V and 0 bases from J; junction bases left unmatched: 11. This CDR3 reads CASSVTGGAGSSNQPQHF. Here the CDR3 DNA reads TGTGCCAGCAGCGTAACAGGGGGCGCGGGGTCTAGCAATCAGCCCCAGCATTTT.

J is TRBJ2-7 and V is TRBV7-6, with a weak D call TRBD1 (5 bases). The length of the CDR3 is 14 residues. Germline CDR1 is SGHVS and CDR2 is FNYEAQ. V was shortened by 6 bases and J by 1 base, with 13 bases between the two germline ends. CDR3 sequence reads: CASRSGNRSYEQYF. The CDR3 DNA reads TGTGCCAGCAGATCAGGGAACCGGTCCTACGAGCAGTACTTC.

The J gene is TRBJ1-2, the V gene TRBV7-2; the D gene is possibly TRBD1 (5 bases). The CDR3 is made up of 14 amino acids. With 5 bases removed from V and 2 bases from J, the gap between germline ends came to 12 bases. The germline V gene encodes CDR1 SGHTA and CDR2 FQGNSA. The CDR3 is CASSQARQNYGYTF. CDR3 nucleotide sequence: TGTGCCAGCAGCCAGGCGAGACAGAACTATGGCTACACCTTC.

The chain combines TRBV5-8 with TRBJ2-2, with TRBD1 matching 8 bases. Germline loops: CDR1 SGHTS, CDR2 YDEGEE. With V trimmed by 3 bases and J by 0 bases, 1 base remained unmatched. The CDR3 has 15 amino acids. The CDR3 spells CASSWTGSNTGELFF. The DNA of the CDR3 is TGTGCCAGCAGCTGGACAGGGTCGAACACCGGGGAGCTGTTTTTT.

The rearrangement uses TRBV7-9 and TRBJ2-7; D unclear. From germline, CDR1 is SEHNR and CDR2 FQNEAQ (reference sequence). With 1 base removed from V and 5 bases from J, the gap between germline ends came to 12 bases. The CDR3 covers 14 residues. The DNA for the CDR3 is TGTGCCAGCAGCTTAGGGGCCAATAACCACGAGCAGTACTTC. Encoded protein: CASSLGANNHEQYF.

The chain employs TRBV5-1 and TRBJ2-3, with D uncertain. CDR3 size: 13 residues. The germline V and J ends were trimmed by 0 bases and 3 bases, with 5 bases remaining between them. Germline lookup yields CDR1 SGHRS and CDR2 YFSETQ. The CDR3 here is CASSLAMTDTQYF. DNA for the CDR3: TGCGCCAGCAGCTTGGCTATGACAGATACGCAGTATTTT.

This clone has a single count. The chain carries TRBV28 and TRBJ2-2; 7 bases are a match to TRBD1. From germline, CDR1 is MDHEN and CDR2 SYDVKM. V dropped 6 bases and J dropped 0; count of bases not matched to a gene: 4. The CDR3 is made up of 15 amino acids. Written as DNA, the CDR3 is TGTGCCAGCAGACTAGACAGGGCGAACACCGGGGAGCTGTTTTTT. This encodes CASRLDRANTGELFF.

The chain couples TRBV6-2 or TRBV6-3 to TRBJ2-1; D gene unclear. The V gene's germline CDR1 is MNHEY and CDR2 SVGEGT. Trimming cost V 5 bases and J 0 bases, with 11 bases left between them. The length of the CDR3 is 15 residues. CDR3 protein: CASSNRRISYNEQFF. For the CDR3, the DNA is TGTGCCAGCAGTAATCGGAGAATCTCCTACAATGAGCAGTTCTTC.

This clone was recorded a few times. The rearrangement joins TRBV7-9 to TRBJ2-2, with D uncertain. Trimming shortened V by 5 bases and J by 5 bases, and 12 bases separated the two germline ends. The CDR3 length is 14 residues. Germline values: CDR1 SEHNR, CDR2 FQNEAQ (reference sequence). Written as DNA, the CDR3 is TGTGCCAGCAGCGTCATGACTCCTACCGGGGAGCTGTTTTTT. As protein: CASSVMTPTGELFF. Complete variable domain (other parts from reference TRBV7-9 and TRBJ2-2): DTGVSQNPRHKITKRGQNVTFRCDPISEHNRLYWYRQTLGQGPEFLTYFQNEAQLEKSRLLSDRFSAERPKGSFSTLEIQRTEQGDSAMYLCASSVMTPTGELFFGEGSRLTVL.

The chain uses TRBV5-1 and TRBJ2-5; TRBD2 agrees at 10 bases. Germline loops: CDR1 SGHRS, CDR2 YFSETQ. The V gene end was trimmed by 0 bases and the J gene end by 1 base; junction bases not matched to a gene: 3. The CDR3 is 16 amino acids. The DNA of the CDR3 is TGCGCCAGCAGCTTGGTGGTAGCGGGGGGCCAAGAGACCCAGTACTTC. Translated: CASSLVVAGGQETQYF.

The CDR3 DNA sequence: TGTGCCAGCAGCTTAGGGTCAGGCTACAGAAACACCATATATTTT. It encodes CASSLGSGYRNTIYF. V gene TRBV7-2 combines with J gene TRBJ1-3; D is undetermined. Germline CDR1 is SGHTA and CDR2 is FQGNSA. The CDR3 is 15 amino acids. V lost 1 base and J lost 5, with 12 bases in between.

CDR3 nucleotides: TGTGCCAGCTCACCAGGAGGAACAGGGAACTACGAGCAGTACTTC. Translated, it gives CASSPGGTGNYEQYF. V usage is TRBV18 and J usage is TRBJ2-7, with D perhaps TRBD1 (6 bases). The CDR3 extends over 15 amino acids. Germline V gene data show CDR1 as KGHSH and CDR2 as LQKENI. Trimming pared 2 bases from V and 3 bases from J, leaving 14 bases between.

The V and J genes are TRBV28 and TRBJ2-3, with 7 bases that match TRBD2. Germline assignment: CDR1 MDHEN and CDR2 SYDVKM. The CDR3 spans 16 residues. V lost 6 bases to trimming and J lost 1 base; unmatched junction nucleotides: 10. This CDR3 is CASSPPGGVGTDTQYF. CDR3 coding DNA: TGTGCCAGCAGCCCCCCGGGGGGAGTTGGCACAGATACGCAGTATTTT.

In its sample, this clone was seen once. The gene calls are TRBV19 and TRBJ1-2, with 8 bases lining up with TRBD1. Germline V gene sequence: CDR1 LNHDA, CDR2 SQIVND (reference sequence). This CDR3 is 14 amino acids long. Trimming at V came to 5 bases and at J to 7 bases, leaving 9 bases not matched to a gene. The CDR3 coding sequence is TGTGCCAGTAGTCCTGGGTCAGGGGGCAGTGGCTACACCTTC. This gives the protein CASSPGSGGSGYTF. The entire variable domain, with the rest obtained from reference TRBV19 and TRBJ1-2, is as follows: DGGITQSPKYLFRKEGQNVTLSCEQNLNHDAMYWYRQDPGQGLRLIYYSQIVNDFQKGDIAEGYSVSREKKESFPLTVTSAQKNPTAFYLCASSPGSGGSGYTFGSGTRLTVV.